This T cell receptor beta chain was sequenced for a study of cytotoxic CD8 clonotypes in ibrutinib-treated CLL. Whole-study findings and limits: Sampling times differed between sustained-remission and progressing patients. An increase in clonality occurred at ibrutinib response, followed by a return toward baseline at progression. At the start, clonality exceeded age-matched healthy donors and followed circulating CD8+ T-cell counts.

Sequencing was performed with immunoSEQ multiplex PCR; in TCRdb, only in-frame clones are kept and a portion is missing. This table has about 310,000 clones, about 80% appearing once. Points on this clone: Its antigen is not known.

Sample: PBMCs, taken before ibrutinib treatment. The clonotype was recovered from a human donor with chronic lymphocytic leukemia.

CDR3 loop: CASSLARALEPGANVLTF. For the CDR3, the DNA is TGTGCCAGCTCACTCGCGAGGGCTCTAGAGCCTGGGGCCAACGTCCTGACTTTC. J is TRBJ2-6 and V is TRBV18, with D possibly being TRBD2 (5 bases). The germline CDR1 and CDR2 sequences are KGHSH and LQKENI. Trimming removed 4 bases at V and 2 bases at J, with 18 bases between. This CDR3 is built from 18 residues.